What follows are 18 T cell receptor beta chains derived from one specimen sequenced in a study of cytomegalovirus exposure and HLA in healthy donors. Generated by immunoSEQ multiplex PCR, the TCRdb table keeps only in-frame clones and is missing some. Of 75,000 to 90,000 clones in the sample, 90% to 96% were seen once. The sample consisted of PBMCs. The source of these receptors is a man aged 18 to 35 in good health and CMV-seropositive.

This chain joins TRBV5-4 and TRBJ2-7; TRBD2 agrees at 10 bases. This CDR3 is built from 14 residues. Germline CDR1 reads SGHNT; CDR2 reads YYREEE (reference sequence). Unmatched junction bases numbered 4, after V lost 4 bases and J lost 3 bases. The DNA for the CDR3 is TGTGCCAGCAGCCCTAGGACTAGCGGCTACGAGCAGTACTTC. Translated, it gives CASSPRTSGYEQYF.

V gene TRBV9 combines with J gene TRBJ2-3, with 10 positions matching TRBD2. This CDR3 is built from 14 residues. Germline CDR1 SGDLS, CDR2 YYNGEE. Germline trimming cut 6 bases from V and 4 bases from J; bases unmatched to any gene: 5. The CDR3 sequence: CASTLAGDADTQYF. The CDR3 DNA reads as TGTGCCAGCACCCTAGCGGGAGACGCAGATACGCAGTATTTT.

The chain combines TRBV2 with TRBJ2-7; tentative D call: TRBD1 (5 bases). Germline V gene sequence: CDR1 SNHLY, CDR2 FYNNEI. Trimming shortened V by 4 bases and J by 4 bases, and 8 bases separated the two germline ends. The CDR3 runs 12 residues. CDR3 region: CASSVTGYEQYF. The CDR3 DNA reads as TGTGCCAGCAGTGTCACAGGTTACGAGCAGTACTTC.

J is TRBJ2-2 and V is TRBV10-3, with 9 bases that match TRBD1. The length of the CDR3 is 16 residues. CDR1 and CDR2 from the germline V gene are ENHRY and SYGVKD. V lost 9 bases and J lost 5; bases outside the gene matches: 13. In DNA form, the CDR3 reads TGTGCCATAGGCTCCGGGACAGGGAGATTTACCGGGGAGCTGTTTTTT. Its translation: CAIGSGTGRFTGELFF.

The chain joins TRBV5-1 to TRBJ1-1; D not certain. V lost 3 bases to trimming and J lost 3 bases, with 6 bases between them. CDR1 and CDR2 from the germline V gene are SGHRS and YFSETQ. The CDR3 spans 12 residues. CDR3 residues: CASSSEYTEAFF. The CDR3 region has the DNA TGCGCCAGCAGCTCGGAGTACACTGAAGCTTTCTTT.

The chain uses TRBV7-2 and TRBJ2-7; D uncertain. V dropped 3 bases and J dropped 3 bases, with 6 bases sitting between them. The V gene's germline CDR1 is SGHTA and CDR2 FQGNSA. The CDR3 length is 12 residues. The CDR3 nucleotides read TGTGCCAGCAGCTTCAGGAACTACGAGCAGTACTTC. It encodes CASSFRNYEQYF.

This clone was observed a handful of times. The chain has TRBV6-5 and TRBJ2-7, with D unclear. The CDR3 runs to 13 residues. The V gene lost 6 bases and the J gene lost 2 bases, with 11 bases spanning the gap. Germline-derived CDR1 and CDR2 are MNHEY and SVGAGI. The CDR3, as DNA: TGTGCCAGCAGCGAAGGCAGGACCTACGAGCAGTACTTC. Its protein is CASSEGRTYEQYF.

V usage is TRBV4-2 and J usage is TRBJ1-1; perhaps TRBD1 as D (5 bases). V lost 2 bases, J lost 0 bases, and 10 bases lay in between. CDR1 and CDR2 (germline): LGHNA, YNFKEQ. This CDR3 comprises 15 residues. This CDR3 reads CASSQQPTVNTEAFF. The CDR3 DNA reads as TGTGCCAGCAGCCAACAGCCGACAGTGAACACTGAAGCTTTCTTT.

The CDR3 loop is CAWSVGDSYGYTF. CDR3 nucleotide sequence: TGTGCCTGGAGTGTTGGAGACAGCTATGGCTACACCTTC. V and J are TRBV30 and TRBJ1-2; perhaps TRBD1 as D (5 bases). CDR3 length: 13 residues. V lost 0 bases and J lost 4, with 9 bases in between. Germline CDR1 and CDR2: GTSNPN and SVGIG (reference sequence).

The chain uses TRBV6-6 and TRBJ2-4; maybe TRBD1 (5 bases). Germline CDR1 and CDR2: MNHNY and SVGAGI (reference sequence). The germline V and J ends were trimmed by 2 bases and 0 bases, with 8 bases remaining between them. The CDR3 is made up of 15 amino acids. CDR3 in DNA: TGTGCCAGCAGTTACGACAGTGTAGCCAAAAACATTCAGTACTTC. It codes for CASSYDSVAKNIQYF.

This chain links TRBV11-2 with TRBJ2-7; possibly TRBD2 for D (6 bases). The germline V gene encodes CDR1 SGHAT and CDR2 FQNNGV. This CDR3 comprises 15 residues. V was clipped by 1 base and J by 2 bases, with 12 bases between them. The CDR3 reads CASSLVQGGPYEQYF. CDR3 sequence (DNA): TGTGCCAGCAGCTTAGTGCAGGGAGGCCCCTACGAGCAGTACTTC.

This clone was seen a single time. As DNA, the CDR3 is TGTGCCAGCAGCTCTACTAGCGTGGTGGGTGTTGAGCAGTACTTC. It yields the protein CASSSTSVVGVEQYF. This sequence joins TRBV6-5 and TRBJ2-7; 7 positions match TRBD2. The trim removed 6 bases at V and 7 bases at J, leaving 15 bases unmatched. CDR1 MNHEY and CDR2 SVGAGI come from the germline V gene. This CDR3 comprises 15 residues.

The V call is TRBV5-1, the J call TRBJ2-7; 7 bases are a match to TRBD1. The CDR3 runs 14 residues. The ends lost 4 bases at V and 0 bases at J; junction bases unmatched: 4. Germline V gene sequence: CDR1 SGHRS, CDR2 YFSETQ. CDR3 in amino acids: CASSTGQISYEQYF. The CDR3 region has the DNA TGCGCCAGCAGCACGGGACAGATCTCCTACGAGCAGTACTTC.

This clone was seen only once. This chain links TRBV25-1 with TRBJ1-1; D is possibly TRBD1 (5 bases). This CDR3 region has 14 residues. Per germline, CDR1 MGHDK and CDR2 SYGVNS. V was pared by 4 bases and J by 4 bases, with 13 bases between. The CDR3 loop is CASSGGGESTEAFF. For the CDR3, the DNA is TGTGCCAGCAGTGGTGGGGGGGAGAGCACTGAAGCTTTCTTT. Full variable domain (rest looked up from reference TRBV25-1 and TRBJ1-1): EADIYQTPRYLVIGTGKKITLECSQTMGHDKMYWYQQDPGMELHLIHYSYGVNSTEKGDLSSESTVSRIRTEHFPLTLESARPSHTSQYLCASSGGGESTEAFFGQGTRLTVV.

The chain recombines TRBV11-3 with TRBJ2-7; possibly TRBD2 for D (5 bases). The CDR3 extends over 16 amino acids. V was cut by 1 base and J by 3 bases, with 16 bases left in between. Germline CDR1 is SGHNT and CDR2 is YENEEA. For the CDR3, the DNA is TGTGCCAGCAGCTTAGTTTTGCCGCGGGTCCTCTACGAGCAGTACTTC. It is translated as CASSLVLPRVLYEQYF.

The V call is TRBV28, the J call TRBJ1-1; D possibly corresponds to TRBD1 (6 bases). This CDR3 has 16 amino acids. Germline assignment: CDR1 MDHEN and CDR2 SYDVKM. The V end lost 6 bases, the J end lost 3 bases, and 20 bases lay between the germline ends. CDR3 bases: TGTGCCAGCAGGCTGTCAGGGGTTGAAAGTGACACTGAAGCTTTCTTT. As protein: CASRLSGVESDTEAFF.

The V call is TRBV6-6, the J call TRBJ1-2, with D perhaps TRBD1 (5 bases). The V end was cut by 6 bases, the J end by 8 bases, with 19 bases between. This CDR3 region has 14 residues. Per the germline V gene, CDR1 is MNHNY and CDR2 is SVGAGI (reference sequence). The CDR3 nucleotides read TGTGCCAGCAGCAGAACTCGACAGACGGACGGCTACACCTTC. Translation: CASSRTRQTDGYTF.

This clone has a single count. In DNA form, the CDR3 reads TGTGCCAGTAGTCCCTGGGACTGGGTCAATGAGCAGTTCTTC. Its protein is CASSPWDWVNEQFF. The chain has TRBV19 and TRBJ2-1; tentative D call: TRBD2 (6 bases). Germline V gene sequence: CDR1 LNHDA, CDR2 SQIVND (reference sequence). The V gene lost 5 bases and the J gene lost 6 bases, with 14 bases spanning the gap. CDR3 size: 14 residues.